This TCR beta chain was recovered during a study of T cell repertoires in cytomegalovirus infection. Study at large: Public TCR beta signature analysis indicated the presence of both CMV infection and matching HLA type. The study, taken as a whole, reports: Cumulative public TCR beta family frequency identified CMV carriers with the relevant HLA. Dominating the ex vivo response were HLA-C-restricted CMV-specific TCR beta clonotypes.

J lost 0 bases, V lost 5 bases, and 6 bases had no gene match. Germline loops: CDR1 MNHNY, CDR2 SVGAGI (reference sequence). The CDR3 has 15 residues. Using its own MiXCR run on the reads, TCRdb lists one record per CDR3 protein. The top ten hold around 2.6% of the sample, which has hundreds of thousands of distinct CDR3 sequences, roughly a tenth seen once. Of note for this clonotype: Its antigen is not identified.

The clonotype was recovered from a human donor in good health (CMV status not recorded). Some clones in this sample may be carry-over from other donors' samples. The specimen was PBMCs. V and J are TRBV6-6 and TRBJ2-7, with 8 positions matching TRBD2. The CDR3 nucleotides are TGTGCCAGCAGTCCCTCCGGGACTAGCTCCTACGAGCAGTACTTC. It yields the protein CASSPSGTSSYEQYF.